A single sample gave rise to the 31 T cell receptor beta chains below, sequenced in a study of T cells in Graves' hyperthyroidism and ophthalmopathy (dated by TCRdb to about 2019). Library creation used multiplex PCR. The instrument given in TCRdb is Illumina HiSeq 2000. The TCR beta CDR3 regions were amplified from the RNA transcripts. The first round of RT-PCR for the TCR CDR3 was performed with the HTBI primer set and the Qiagen OneStep RT-PCR kit. Clones were called with MiXCR by TCRdb after fastp trimmed the public reads at Q25, and only in-frame beta chains were retained. All rows with the same CDR3 protein become a single entry with the most common DNA and genes. The sample contains fewer than 350,000 distinct CDR3 sequences, around 20% of them found a single time. The ten most abundant clones make up around 45% of the sample. The sequencing input was blood. The receptors stem from a woman between 50 and 59 years old with Graves' hyperthyroidism.

Ten or more counts support this clonotype. The chain links TRBV5-1 to TRBJ2-1; D remains ambiguous. The CDR3 sequence is 13 residues long. The germline CDR1 and CDR2 sequences are SGHRS and YFSETQ. V was trimmed by 4 bases and J by 9 bases, leaving 14 bases between them. For the CDR3, the DNA is TGCGCCAGCAGCCAAAAGTCTAGGAGTGAGCAGTTCTTC. Protein: CASSQKSRSEQFF.

This clonotype was seen many times. The V gene is TRBV7-9, the J gene TRBJ2-2; 9 positions match TRBD1. Unmatched junction bases numbered 7, after V lost 5 bases and J lost 0 bases. The CDR3 contains 17 residues. The germline V gene has CDR1 SEHNR and CDR2 FQNEAQ (reference sequence). CDR3 region: CASSLRDRDANTGELFF. CDR3 sequence (DNA): TGTGCCAGCAGCCTCCGGGACAGGGATGCGAACACCGGGGAGCTGTTTTTT.

There are many counts of this clonotype. The chain has TRBV6-1 and TRBJ2-5; 14 bases fit TRBD2. Trimming took 4 bases from V and 5 from J; bases not matched to a gene: 9. Germline V gives CDR1 MNHNS, CDR2 SASEGT. The CDR3 totals 17 residues. The CDR3 DNA follows: TGTGCCAGCAGTGCCTTTTGGACTAGCGGGAGGAAGGAGACCCAGTACTTC. It codes for CASSAFWTSGRKETQYF.

The chain carries TRBV18 and TRBJ2-3; 12 bases agree with TRBD2. Germline V gene sequence: CDR1 KGHSH, CDR2 LQKENI. The CDR3 consists of 18 residues. The trim removed 3 bases at V and 0 bases at J, leaving 7 bases unmatched. CDR3 sequence reads: CASSPLWTSGTSTDTQYF. CDR3 sequence (DNA): TGTGCCAGCTCACCCCTTTGGACTAGCGGGACAAGCACAGATACGCAGTATTTT.

Many counts were recorded for this clonotype. The V and J genes are TRBV6-1 and TRBJ2-7; 7 bases are a match to TRBD1. The germline V gene encodes CDR1 MNHNS and CDR2 SASEGT. The CDR3 contains 15 residues. The V segment lost 4 bases and the J segment 2 bases; nucleotides outside the gene matches: 8. The CDR3 DNA is TGTGCCAGCAGTGTTAACCGGGACAGTACCTACGAGCAGTACTTC. This gives the protein CASSVNRDSTYEQYF.

This clonotype appeared many times. The J gene is TRBJ2-1, the V gene TRBV13; the match to TRBD1 covers 7 bases. The CDR3 has 16 residues. V shed 0 bases and J 2 bases; nucleotides not matched to a gene: 4. Per germline, CDR1 PRHDT and CDR2 FYEKMQ (reference sequence). CDR3 sequence: CASSLGGQATYNEQFF. As DNA, the CDR3 is TGTGCCAGCAGCTTAGGAGGACAGGCTACCTACAATGAGCAGTTCTTC.

J is TRBJ1-2 and V is TRBV24-1; D gene unclear. Germline loops: CDR1 KGHDR, CDR2 SFDVKD. The CDR3 runs to 15 residues. V was pared by 4 bases and J by 4 bases, with 15 bases between. The CDR3 sequence: CATSDSGPPGYGYTF. The CDR3 DNA follows: TGTGCCACCAGTGACTCCGGGCCACCGGGCTATGGCTACACCTTC.

This clonotype was seen a few times. The V gene is TRBV7-8, the J gene TRBJ1-4, with 7 bases identical to TRBD1. Trimming removed 4 bases from V and 5 bases from J; junction bases left unmatched: 4. CDR3 size: 14 residues. Germline V CDR1 and CDR2: SGHVS, FQNEAQ. CDR3 DNA sequence: TGTGCCAGCAGCTCAGGGGGGGCGAATGAAAAACTGTTTTTT. This codes for CASSSGGANEKLFF.

This clonotype was counted many times. V is TRBV4-2 and J is TRBJ2-7; D is possibly TRBD2 (5 bases). There are 16 residues in the CDR3. Trimming left V 0 bases short and J 3 bases short, with 15 bases between. The germline V gene has CDR1 LGHNA and CDR2 YNFKEQ. CDR3 coding DNA: TGTGCCAGCAGCCAAGATTCCGGGGTGGAGGACTACGAGCAGTACTTC. It encodes CASSQDSGVEDYEQYF.

This clonotype has a count of ten or more. J is TRBJ1-1 and V is TRBV12-3 or TRBV12-4, with TRBD1 matching over 11 bases. V shed 6 bases, J shed 4 bases, and the junction held 4 bases outside the gene matches. The CDR3 runs to 14 residues. CDR3 amino acids: CASSLDRGPTEAFF. In DNA, the CDR3 is TGTGCCAGCAGCCTGGACAGGGGGCCCACTGAAGCTTTCTTT.

This CDR3 is CASSLGGGLDYNEQFF. CDR3 nucleotides: TGTGCCAGCAGCTTGGGGGGGGGACTTGACTACAATGAGCAGTTCTTC. The J gene is TRBJ2-1, the V gene TRBV5-6, with TRBD2 matching over 7 bases. Losses at the gene ends were 0 bases for V and 3 bases for J; bases not matched to a gene: 6. The CDR3 totals 16 residues. In germline, CDR1 is SGHDT, CDR2 YYEEEE.

The chain joins TRBV11-2 to TRBJ1-6; TRBD1 agrees at 9 bases. The CDR3 spans 15 residues. V lost 5 bases to trimming and J lost 8 bases; unmatched junction nucleotides: 7. Germline CDR1 is SGHAT and CDR2 is FQNNGV. The CDR3 loop reads CASSTRTGEDSPLHF. In nucleotides, the CDR3 is TGTGCCAGCAGCACCCGGACAGGGGAAGATTCACCCCTCCACTTT.

The rearrangement uses TRBV10-3 and TRBJ1-2; TRBD1 matches at 8 bases. The CDR3 is 13 residues long. The germline V gene has CDR1 ENHRY and CDR2 SYGVKD. The V and J ends lost 5 bases and 6 bases, in that order; junction bases with no gene match: 5. The chain's CDR3 is CAISTLDRDGYTF. The CDR3 nucleotides read TGTGCCATCAGTACTCTGGACAGGGATGGCTACACCTTC.

There are many counts of this clonotype. The rearrangement links TRBV5-1 to TRBJ1-4; 7 bases are a match to TRBD1. CDR1 is SGHRS, CDR2 YFSETQ, per germline. V shed 0 bases and J 7 bases; nucleotides not matched to a gene: 6. The CDR3 loop spans 15 amino acids. In DNA, the CDR3 is TGCGCCAGCAGCTTGGGAAAACAGGGGATTGAAAAACTGTTTTTT. This sequence encodes CASSLGKQGIEKLFF.

This clonotype came up many times. The chain combines TRBV2 with TRBJ2-7; possibly TRBD1 for D (6 bases). CDR1 SNHLY and CDR2 FYNNEI come from the germline V gene. The CDR3 runs 15 residues. The V end was cut by 3 bases, the J end by 0 bases, with 12 bases between. In DNA, the CDR3 is TGTGCCAGCAGTGATGCGACAGGATTCTCCTACGAGCAGTACTTC. Residues: CASSDATGFSYEQYF.

Worth noting for this clonotype: At one boundary the junction diverges from the germline segment, which might be a read error. This chain uses TRBV9 with TRBJ2-3, with a tentative D call TRBD1 (6 bases). The CDR3 runs 15 residues. The germline V gene has CDR1 SGDLS and CDR2 YYNGEE. CDR3 nucleotides: TGTGCCTGCAGCCCAAGGCAGGGGATTACAGATACGCAGTATTTT. This encodes CACSPRQGITDTQYF.

The V call is TRBV5-4, the J call TRBJ1-2, with D possibly TRBD1 on 5 matching bases. V was trimmed by 5 bases and J by 4 bases, leaving 18 bases between them. There are 15 residues in the CDR3. The germline gives CDR1 SGHNT, CDR2 YYREEE (reference sequence). The CDR3 reads CASSFGTAAPYGYTF. Written as DNA, the CDR3 is TGTGCCAGCAGTTTCGGGACCGCGGCGCCCTATGGCTACACCTTC.

This clonotype was observed many times. This chain joins TRBV5-6 and TRBJ1-1, with a possible D match to TRBD1 (5 bases). Germline V gives CDR1 SGHDT, CDR2 YYEEEE. V was shortened by 4 bases and J by 3 bases, with 16 bases between the two germline ends. The CDR3 loop spans 15 amino acids. The CDR3 coding sequence is TGTGCCAGCAGCCTAGGGGTTCGGAGGGACACTGAAGCTTTCTTT. Translation: CASSLGVRRDTEAFF.

This clonotype was observed at least ten times. This rearrangement joins TRBV2 to TRBJ2-3, with TRBD1 as a possible D gene (5 bases). Trimming removed 6 bases at V and 0 bases at J, with 13 bases between. This CDR3 comprises 15 residues. CDR1 SNHLY and CDR2 FYNNEI come from the germline V gene. The CDR3 DNA reads TGTGCCAGCAGCCCTCAGGGTTCTAGCACAGATACGCAGTATTTT. Protein product: CASSPQGSSTDTQYF.

This clonotype was observed a handful of times. The CDR3: CASSFNGETLGYTF. The CDR3 DNA reads TGTGCCAGCAGTTTTAACGGGGAAACGTTGGGCTACACCTTC. The genes are TRBV27 and TRBJ1-2; D gene uncertain. Germline loops: CDR1 MNHEY, CDR2 SMNVEV (reference sequence). V was pared by 3 bases and J by 8 bases, with 16 bases between. The CDR3 is made up of 14 amino acids.

CDR3 DNA sequence: TGTGCCAGTAGGACACAGGATCGAACAACTAATGAAAAACTGTTTTTT. This sequence encodes CASRTQDRTTNEKLFF. The chain employs TRBV19 and TRBJ1-4; D perhaps matches TRBD1 (5 bases). This CDR3 comprises 16 residues. The germline V gene encodes CDR1 LNHDA and CDR2 SQIVND (reference sequence). V dropped 6 bases and J dropped 0 bases, with 14 bases sitting between them.

This clonotype was observed a handful of times. This could be a read error, since a much larger clone is one nucleotide away. This chain joins TRBV28 and TRBJ2-1, with 10 bases fitting TRBD2. The germline CDR1 and CDR2 sequences are MDHEN and SYDVKM. The CDR3 is 14 residues long. After removal of 6 bases from V and 7 bases from J, the junction contained 6 bases not matched to a gene. CDR3 in amino acids: CASRPGLALNEQFF. The CDR3 DNA reads as TGTGCCAGCAGGCCGGGACTAGCGCTTAATGAGCAGTTCTTC.

This clonotype was counted ten times or more. The V gene is TRBV5-1, the J gene TRBJ2-7, with 10 bases aligning to TRBD2. The germline gives CDR1 SGHRS, CDR2 YFSETQ. This CDR3 has 15 residues. The junction had 9 bases not matched to a gene; V was cut back by 3 bases and J by 6 bases. CDR3 loop: CASSSPGLAISEQYF. The CDR3 DNA reads as TGCGCCAGCAGCTCGCCGGGACTAGCGATCTCCGAGCAGTACTTC.

The chain combines TRBV11-2 with TRBJ2-7, with 11 nucleotides matching TRBD2. Germline V gives CDR1 SGHAT, CDR2 FQNNGV. The CDR3 sequence is 14 residues long. V lost 6 bases to trimming and J lost 2 bases; unmatched junction nucleotides: 3. The CDR3 bases are TGTGCCAGCAGGGGGACTAGCGGCCCCTACGAGCAGTACTTC. Amino acid sequence: CASRGTSGPYEQYF.

The chain employs TRBV5-1 and TRBJ1-5, with D unclear. Per the germline V gene, CDR1 is SGHRS and CDR2 is YFSETQ. The CDR3 has 15 residues. The V and J ends lost 0 bases and 0 bases respectively, with 7 bases between them. CDR3 sequence reads: CASSLEGNSNQPQHF. DNA of the CDR3: TGCGCCAGCAGCTTGGAAGGAAATAGCAATCAGCCCCAGCATTTT.

Many counts were recorded for this clonotype. The chain has TRBV20-1 and TRBJ1-2; 9 nucleotides align to TRBD1. The junction had 4 bases not matched to a gene; V was cut back by 2 bases and J by 6 bases. Germline V gene data show CDR1 as DFQATT and CDR2 as SNEGSKA (reference sequence). This CDR3 is built from 13 residues. The CDR3 DNA reads TGCAGTGCTAGACACAGGGGGCTCGATGGCTACACCTTC. This translates into CSARHRGLDGYTF.

This clonotype was recorded many times. The V gene is TRBV7-3, the J gene TRBJ2-7, with a possible D match to TRBD1 (6 bases). Trimming stripped 5 bases from V and 5 bases from J, with 16 bases between. The CDR3 covers 14 residues. Germline loops: CDR1 SGHTA, CDR2 FQGTGA. The DNA for the CDR3 is TGTGCCAGCAGCGAAGGGGGTTCCATGGACGAGCAGTACTTC. Its translation: CASSEGGSMDEQYF.

This clonotype has only one observation. The chain couples TRBV9 to TRBJ1-2, with 7 bases aligning to TRBD1. V was clipped by 0 bases and J by 2 bases; unmatched bases: 10. The CDR3 spans 17 residues. Germline V gene sequence: CDR1 SGDLS, CDR2 YYNGEE. In nucleotides, the CDR3 is TGTGCCAGCAGCGTAGACCCCGGGACAGCGATCAACTATGGCTACACCTTC. Protein sequence: CASSVDPGTAINYGYTF.

This clonotype came up many times. The J gene is TRBJ2-5, the V gene TRBV28; tentative D call: TRBD1 (5 bases). The CDR3 length is 13 residues. Trimming cost V 8 bases and J 4 bases, with 14 bases left between them. Looked up from germline, CDR1 is MDHEN and CDR2 is SYDVKM. CDR3 sequence (DNA): TGTGCCAGCCGCAAGGGGCGGAGAGAGACCCAGTACTTC. This codes for CASRKGRRETQYF.

The chain couples TRBV9 to TRBJ2-5, with a possible D match to TRBD1 (5 bases). The CDR3 covers 15 residues. Germline V CDR1 and CDR2: SGDLS, YYNGEE. The germline V and J ends were trimmed by 4 bases and 3 bases, with 16 bases remaining between them. For the CDR3, the DNA is TGTGCCAGCAGCCTTCGATCAGGGTTGAAAGAGACCCAGTACTTC. It encodes CASSLRSGLKETQYF.

This clonotype came up a few times. This chain uses TRBV10-3 with TRBJ2-3; the match to TRBD2 covers 10 bases. Germline trimming cut 0 bases from V and 2 bases from J; bases unmatched to any gene: 2. CDR3 length equals 16 residues. The germline gives CDR1 ENHRY, CDR2 SYGVKD. CDR3: CAISESLAGATDTQYF. The CDR3 nucleotides are TGTGCCATCAGTGAGTCTCTAGCGGGGGCCACAGATACGCAGTATTTT.